These 8 T cell receptor beta chains share one sample of origin, sequenced in a study of radiotherapy plus CTLA-4 blockade in lung cancer. Some clones are missing from TCRdb's copy, which holds only in-frame ones; the method was immunoSEQ multiplex PCR. The sample lists 55,000 to 80,000 clones, 78% occurring once. Sequencing used peripheral blood, obtained from a patient treated with radiotherapy plus ipilimumab. Receptor source: a human donor with non-small cell lung cancer who had a complete response to radiotherapy plus ipilimumab.

In this sample, this clone turned up a few times. The V and J genes are TRBV28 and TRBJ1-4, with a possible D match to TRBD1 (6 bases). V lost 7 bases, J lost 6 bases, and 12 bases lay in between. Germline V gene lookup returns CDR1 MDHEN and CDR2 SYDVKM. This CDR3 region has 13 residues. DNA of the CDR3: TGTGCCAGCACCACTCACAGGGATGAAAAACTGTTTTTT. Its translation: CASTTHRDEKLFF.

This sequence joins TRBV6-1 and TRBJ1-6; weak D call: TRBD1 (5 bases). Germline V gives CDR1 MNHNS, CDR2 SASEGT. The CDR3 consists of 14 residues. V lost 0 bases, J lost 9 bases, and 9 bases lay in between. The chain's CDR3 is CASSEARGTSPLHF. CDR3 in DNA: TGTGCCAGCAGTGAAGCGCGGGGGACTTCACCCCTCCACTTT.

The J gene is TRBJ2-7, the V gene TRBV7-9; a possible D gene is TRBD1 (5 bases). V shed 4 bases and J shed 5 bases, with 9 bases lying between them. Germline V gene sequence: CDR1 SEHNR, CDR2 FQNEAQ (reference sequence). The CDR3 length is 12 residues. The CDR3 is CASSSTGNEQYV. The CDR3 region has the DNA TGTGCCAGCAGCTCCACAGGTAACGAGCAGTACGTC.

The V call is TRBV10-3, the J call TRBJ1-2; D may be TRBD1 (6 bases). Germline CDR1 ENHRY, CDR2 SYGVKD. There are 14 residues in the CDR3. The V end lost 0 bases, the J end lost 7 bases, and 12 bases lay between the germline ends. Here the CDR3 DNA reads TGTGCCATCAGTGAGTCCCGGGGGGCGACTGGCTACACCTTC. This codes for CAISESRGATGYTF.

The V gene is TRBV27, the J gene TRBJ1-5, with unresolved D. V was trimmed by 3 bases and J by 0 bases, leaving 9 bases between them. The CDR3 extends over 15 amino acids. Looked up from germline, CDR1 is MNHEY and CDR2 is SMNVEV (reference sequence). The CDR3 nucleotides read TGTGCCAGCAGTTTGATTTCACATAGCAATCAGCCCCAGCATTTT. Protein sequence: CASSLISHSNQPQHF.

The gene calls are TRBV30 and TRBJ1-4; D may be TRBD1 (6 bases). Germline V gene data show CDR1 as GTSNPN and CDR2 as SVGIG (reference sequence). The CDR3 is 12 amino acids. Deletions cut 3 bases from V and 8 bases from J, with 10 bases between. The CDR3 DNA follows: TGTGCCTGGAGGGGGGCCGGAGAAAAACTGTTTTTT. Translating it yields CAWRGAGEKLFF.

About this clone itself: Distinct nucleotide sequences in the sample also encode this CDR3. This chain links TRBV19 with TRBJ2-7; possibly TRBD2 for D (6 bases). The CDR3 totals 15 residues. CDR1 is LNHDA and CDR2 is SQIVND in the germline V gene (reference sequence). Trimming pared 5 bases from V and 0 bases from J, leaving 14 bases between. CDR3 in amino acids: CASSPGTPSSYEQYF. For the CDR3, the DNA is TGTGCCAGTAGTCCTGGGACTCCCAGCTCCTACGAGCAGTACTTC.

This clone was seen a single time. This chain links TRBV7-9 with TRBJ2-1; TRBD2 agrees at 9 bases. Per the germline V gene, CDR1 is SEHNR and CDR2 is FQNEAQ (reference sequence). The V gene end was trimmed by 1 base and the J gene end by 4 bases; junction bases not matched to a gene: 2. The CDR3 runs 15 residues. DNA for the CDR3: TGTGCCAGCAGCTTAGGGCTAGCGGGGTACAATGAGCAGTTCTTC. As protein: CASSLGLAGYNEQFF.